This T cell receptor (beta chain) appears in the sequencing data of a study of T cells after yellow fever vaccination. Whole-study findings and limits: Contaminating bulk clonotypes could be abundant in FACS-sorted repertoires. The secondary response showed a weaker magnitude and a faster peak, day 5 versus 15. Some clonotypes, a small share, were shared between CD4 and CD8 compartments. Post-booster repertoires contained most primary-vaccination clones again (around 97% CD4, about 90% CD8).

Looked up from germline, CDR1 is MRHNA and CDR2 is SNTAGT. Trimming took off 2 bases at V and 3 bases at J, with 5 bases between the two ends. This CDR3 is 14 amino acids long. From the 5' RACE reads, TCRdb called clonotypes with MiXCR, one entry per CDR3 protein. The data contain around 67,000 distinct CDR3 sequences, around 6.9% of them singletons. This clonotype was observed many times. The antigen is unknown. The chain is built from TRBV6-4 and TRBJ2-6, with D hard to call. This TCR was recovered from a man aged 18 to 30 who received the YFV17D yellow fever vaccine. Sequenced material: CD8+ T cells sorted from PBMCs, taken about 5 days after the first yellow fever vaccination. As DNA, the CDR3 is TGTGCCAGCAGTGACAGGGTTGGGGCCAACGTCCTGACTTTC. This translates into CASSDRVGANVLTF.